What follows is one TCR beta chain and its context. Method: immunoSEQ multiplex PCR; TCRdb's copy keeps in-frame clones and lacks some. The sample holds some 190,000 clones, approximately 89% seen once. The record originates from a study of blood T cell repertoires in COVID-19. CDR1 LGHDT and CDR2 YNNKEL come from the germline V gene (reference sequence). The CDR3 has 13 residues. Deletions cut 5 bases from V and 5 bases from J, with 12 bases between. The clonotype was recovered from an older woman with acute or convalescent COVID-19. Specimen: peripheral blood. The rearrangement links TRBV3-1 (or the pseudogene TRBV3-2) to TRBJ2-5, with a possible D match to TRBD1 (5 bases). Here the CDR3 reads CASSAQGPETQYF. DNA of the CDR3: TGTGCCAGCAGCGCCCAGGGCCCGGAGACCCAGTACTTC.